This TCR beta chain was observed in a study of T-cell reconstitution after alpha-beta-depleted transplantation in children. This sample's TCRbeta library carried unique molecular identifier barcodes. Each CDR3 protein gets one entry after TCRdb re-called the PCR reads with MiXCR. Among fewer than 750,000 distinct CDR3 sequences listed, under 30% were seen once. Broader study findings: From newly produced T cells came most of the T-cell counts and diversity one year after transplant. Certain patients had high TCRbeta diversity at day 60, and it came from recipient T cells and thymic progenitors that survived. The study reportedly traced alpha-beta T cells about two months after transplant to several hundred expanded graft clones.

The CDR3 has 15 amino acids. V trimming: 1 base; J trimming: 1 base; junction bases outside the gene matches: 2. Germline-derived CDR1 and CDR2 are SGHRS and YFSETQ. This clonotype showed up many times. Antigen: not known. The material sequenced was PBMCs, mostly from graft donor cells, taken 360 days after TCRalphabeta/CD19-depleted stem cell transplant. This chain links TRBV5-1 with TRBJ2-5; 9 bases agree with TRBD1. The receptor comes from a boy less than two years old who had a stem cell transplant for acute myeloid leukemia, so the T cells may come from the graft donor. The CDR3 spells CASSLRDRAQETQYF. CDR3 bases: TGCGCCAGCAGCTTGCGGGACAGGGCCCAAGAGACCCAGTACTTC.